This T cell receptor (beta chain) stems from a study of T cell responses to AZD1222 COVID-19 vaccine. Study-wide results and caveats: Per reports, nearly half of all spike-specific TCRs target regions that are unmutated in variants. Dominant at 160-218 and 743-854, vaccine-associated CD4 TCRs also spanned spike. Every sample of the repertoires postdated the peak T cell response. The donor cohort was predominantly white British with a female majority, and clonal diversity may have been underestimated.

Profiled with immunoSEQ multiplex PCR; TCRdb holds only in-frame clones, not every one. Of 200,000 or so clones listed, about 90% are singletons. To note about this clone: The antigen is undetermined.

With 7 bases clipped from V and 2 bases from J, the junction kept 10 bases outside the gene matches. This CDR3 spans 15 amino acids. The germline CDR1 and CDR2 sequences are SGDLS and YYNGEE. This clonotype was sampled from an adult in good health. This chain links TRBV9 with TRBJ2-3, with 7 bases lining up with TRBD1. The source was peripheral blood, collected on day 0 of MenACWY control vaccination. The CDR3 loop reads CASSRAGGSTDTQYF. CDR3 DNA sequence: TGTGCCAGCTCAAGGGCAGGGGGTTCCACAGATACGCAGTATTTT.